Sequencing of this T cell receptor beta chain was carried out in a study of post-analysis software for immune sequencing data. Worth noting for this clonotype: Its target is unknown.

TCR beta libraries were prepared from cDNA with unique molecular identifiers. One entry per CDR3 protein results from TCRdb running MiXCR on the PCR reads. The sample includes approximately 260,000 distinct CDR3 sequences, about 38% of them seen just once. Losses at the gene ends were 6 bases for V and 6 bases for J; bases not matched to a gene: 15. CDR3 size: 16 residues. Germline assignment: CDR1 MDHEN and CDR2 SYDVKM. Findings and caveats of the study: Several TRBV segments, TRBV5-6, TRBV5-1 and TRBV20-1 among them, were found more frequent in patients than controls. Multiple sclerosis patients showed significantly lower normalized Chao1 diversity than controls did.

The sequencing sample was made of blood. The receptor was isolated from a girl between 10 and 17 years old with multiple sclerosis. The chain combines TRBV28 with TRBJ2-7; the match to TRBD1 covers 9 bases. DNA of the CDR3: TGTGCCAGCAGCCAACACCGGGACAGGGATAGGATCGAGCAGTACTTC. Residues: CASSQHRDRDRIEQYF.